This TCR beta chain was obtained from a study of blood T cell repertoires in COVID-19. V was pared by 0 bases and J by 11 bases, with 13 bases between. The CDR3 has 13 residues. Germline V gene lookup returns CDR1 LGHNT and CDR2 FRNRAP. The table came from immunoSEQ multiplex PCR; TCRdb's copy has only in-frame clones and leaves some out. The table shows approximately 97,000 clones, with 87% occurring only once. V gene TRBV12-5 combines with J gene TRBJ1-1; D is unresolved. The source material was peripheral blood. The TCR sequence derives from a man aged 50-59 years with active COVID-19. The CDR3 is CASGLVGSGDAFF. CDR3 coding DNA: TGTGCTAGTGGTTTGGTTGGATCCGGGGATGCTTTCTTT.